Included here is one TCR beta chain sequence, with context. Its antigen is unidentified. Both 60 Vbeta primers and 13 Jbeta primers went into the PCR. In the original processing: Some 11 million of the about 80 million unique TCR beta chains counted in a later analysis were shared. Using immunoSEQ multiplex PCR, the repertoire was profiled, and TCRdb retains in-frame clones only, with some absent. V and J calls and clone size are those listed in that table; D and trimming were worked out from the DNA. The table records roughly 150,000 clones, approximately 84% of them present only once. Germline CDR1 SGHNT, CDR2 YYREEE (reference sequence). The CDR3 consists of 13 residues. Trimming took 6 bases from V and 8 from J; bases not matched to a gene: 7. This specimen comes from a study of cytomegalovirus exposure and HLA in healthy donors. Whole-study results and caveats: A later analysis reportedly found that, within productive TCRs, an Asian-associated ancestry cluster had fewer N-insertions than the mean observed across the approximately 670 donors. Some V segments (TRBV6-2 and TRBV6-3 among them) were excluded as indistinguishable.

This TCR derives from a young man in good health and CMV-seronegative. The V call is TRBV5-4, the J call TRBJ1-2, with TRBD1 identical over 10 bases. Material for sequencing was PBMCs. The CDR3 spells CASIDRGRFGYTF. The DNA for the CDR3 is TGTGCCAGCATCGACAGGGGGCGATTCGGCTACACCTTC. The full variable domain, rest sourced from reference TRBV5-4 and TRBJ1-2, is ETGVTQSPTHLIKTRGQQVTLRCSSQSGHNTVSWYQQALGQGPQFIFQYYREEENGRGNFPPRFSGLQFPNYSSELNVNALELDDSALYLCASIDRGRFGYTFGSGTRLTVV.